A single sample gave rise to the 29 T cell receptor beta chains below, sequenced in a study of blood T cell repertoires in COVID-19. Assay: immunoSEQ multiplex PCR; the TCRdb copy retains only in-frame clones and omits some. The repertoire holds about 71,000 clones, with 80% to 95% as singletons. Sequencing was done on a sample of peripheral blood. Receptors originate from a woman aged 80 or over with acute or convalescent COVID-19.

This clone was recorded only once. The chain is built from TRBV5-6 and TRBJ2-5, with TRBD2 matching over 8 bases. The CDR3 runs 13 residues. V was pared by 4 bases and J by 6 bases, with 5 bases of the junction left unmatched. Germline assignment: CDR1 SGHDT and CDR2 YYEEEE. CDR3 in DNA: TGTGCCAGCAGCGACCGGGGGGGTCAGACCCAGTACTTC. Translation: CASSDRGGQTQYF.

J is TRBJ2-4 and V is TRBV19; 10 bases fit TRBD1. Trimming at V came to 3 bases and at J to 9 bases, leaving 5 bases not matched to a gene. Germline V lookup: CDR1 LNHDA, CDR2 SQIVND (reference sequence). The CDR3 loop spans 14 amino acids. The CDR3: CASSIGTGVGIQYF. The CDR3 DNA reads as TGTGCCAGTAGTATCGGGACAGGGGTGGGCATTCAGTACTTC.

This chain uses TRBV7-2 with TRBJ2-1; perhaps TRBD1 as D (5 bases). CDR1 SGHTA and CDR2 FQGNSA come from the germline V gene. V dropped 0 bases and J dropped 7 bases, with 7 bases sitting between them. The CDR3 is 13 amino acids. CDR3 sequence: CASSLASGNEQFF. As DNA, the CDR3 is TGTGCCAGCAGCTTAGCGTCAGGGAATGAGCAGTTCTTC.

V gene TRBV6-5 combines with J gene TRBJ2-2, with 9 bases aligning to TRBD1. J lost 6 bases, V lost 6 bases, and 5 bases had no gene match. Germline CDR1 is MNHEY and CDR2 is SVGAGI. The CDR3 sequence is 14 residues long. Here the CDR3 DNA reads TGTGCCAGCAGGGGGACAGGGTTGGCCGGGGAGCTGTTTTTT. Its translation: CASRGTGLAGELFF.

V and J are TRBV7-6 and TRBJ2-5, with 10 positions matching TRBD2. V lost 3 bases, J lost 4 bases, and 8 bases stayed unmatched. CDR3 size: 16 residues. Germline V CDR1 and CDR2: SGHVS, FNYEAQ. CDR3 sequence (DNA): TGTGCCAGCAGCTTCAGCCCAGCGGGGGGGCCAGAGACCCAGTACTTC. Its protein product is CASSFSPAGGPETQYF.

The genes are TRBV15 and TRBJ1-6; 7 nucleotides line up with TRBD1. J was trimmed by 5 bases and V by 6 bases; bases with no gene match: 4. This CDR3 is built from 14 residues. Germline V gene lookup returns CDR1 LNHNV and CDR2 YYDKDF (reference sequence). This CDR3 reads CATRTTGNNSPLHF. In DNA, the CDR3 is TGTGCCACCAGGACGACAGGGAATAATTCACCCCTCCACTTT.

The rearrangement links TRBV7-8 to TRBJ1-4, with no clear D. CDR3 length: 18 residues. Per the germline V gene, CDR1 is SGHVS and CDR2 is FQNEAQ. The germline V and J ends were trimmed by 5 bases and 7 bases, with 26 bases remaining between them. CDR3 in amino acids: CASSPMVRFSGLSEKLFF. The CDR3 DNA reads TGTGCCAGCAGCCCTATGGTCCGTTTTTCGGGGTTGAGTGAAAAACTGTTTTTT.

The chain has TRBV4-1 and TRBJ2-1; 7 nucleotides match TRBD1. The CDR3 runs 16 residues. Germline V gives CDR1 MGHRA, CDR2 YSYEKL. Losses at the gene ends were 6 bases for V and 11 bases for J; bases not matched to a gene: 19. CDR3 in DNA: TGCGCCAGCAGTCTCAGCGCCGGGACAGACACCCTTCAGCAGTTCTTC. It is translated as CASSLSAGTDTLQQFF.

The chain carries TRBV5-1 and TRBJ2-1; 7 bases align to TRBD2. The V gene end was trimmed by 2 bases and the J gene end by 5 bases; junction bases not matched to a gene: 4. The CDR3 extends over 14 amino acids. In germline, CDR1 is SGHRS, CDR2 YFSETQ. CDR3 protein: CASSFWGGDNEQFF. The CDR3 bases are TGCGCCAGCAGCTTTTGGGGGGGAGACAATGAGCAGTTCTTC.

This chain joins TRBV5-1 and TRBJ2-7; 7 bases align to TRBD2. V shed 2 bases, J shed 0 bases, and the junction held 5 bases outside the gene matches. Germline CDR1 is SGHRS and CDR2 is YFSETQ. The CDR3 runs 15 residues. CDR3 amino acids: CASSFYSGLSYEQYF. CDR3 nucleotide sequence: TGCGCCAGCAGCTTTTATAGCGGGCTCTCCTACGAGCAGTACTTC.

This sequence joins TRBV28 and TRBJ2-7; D gene uncertain. Trimming stripped 2 bases from V and 0 bases from J, with 14 bases between. CDR3 length equals 16 residues. In germline, CDR1 is MDHEN, CDR2 SYDVKM. CDR3 nucleotides: TGTGCCAGCAGTTTAGGCGGAAAAATAGGCTCCTACGAGCAGTACTTC. This encodes CASSLGGKIGSYEQYF.

The chain recombines TRBV3-1 (or the pseudogene TRBV3-2) with TRBJ2-5; tentatively, D is TRBD2 (7 bases). Between the trimmed V and J ends, which lost 4 bases and 5 bases, there was a span of 17 bases. The CDR3 has 15 residues. CDR1 is LGHDT and CDR2 is YNNKEL in the germline V gene (reference sequence). This chain's CDR3 is CASSPGLGGWETQYF. In DNA form, the CDR3 reads TGTGCCAGCAGCCCCGGACTAGGGGGTTGGGAGACCCAGTACTTC.

The V and J genes are TRBV20-1 and TRBJ2-5; 10 bases fit TRBD2. Unmatched junction bases numbered 9, after V lost 3 bases and J lost 5 bases. The germline V gene encodes CDR1 DFQATT and CDR2 SNEGSKA (reference sequence). The CDR3 totals 15 residues. The CDR3 DNA reads as TGCAGTGCTAGTGAAAAGCGGGGGGGCCTGGAGACCCAGTACTTC. Translation gives CSASEKRGGLETQYF.

A single count supports this clone. The CDR3, as DNA: TGTGCCAGCAGTGAACTGTTGGCACGCGGGACTGAAGCTTTCTTT. Translating gives CASSELLARGTEAFF. V is TRBV6-1 and J is TRBJ1-1; D not certain. V was clipped by 2 bases and J by 5 bases, with 15 bases between them. In germline, CDR1 is MNHNS, CDR2 SASEGT. The CDR3 spans 15 residues.

The CDR3 sequence: CASSQDLAGGYNEQFF. In DNA, the CDR3 is TGTGCCAGCAGCCAAGATCTAGCGGGAGGTTACAATGAGCAGTTCTTC. V and J are TRBV4-2 and TRBJ2-1; the match to TRBD2 covers 11 bases. The trim removed 0 bases at V and 4 bases at J, leaving 2 bases unmatched. This CDR3 spans 16 amino acids. The germline V gene has CDR1 LGHNA and CDR2 YNFKEQ.

J is TRBJ2-1 and V is TRBV11-1, with 7 positions matching TRBD2. The germline gives CDR1 SGHAT, CDR2 FQDESV (reference sequence). V lost 2 bases and J lost 8; bases outside the gene matches: 12. The CDR3 runs 16 residues. This CDR3 reads CASSLLGGGPWDEQFF. CDR3 in DNA: TGTGCCAGCAGCTTATTGGGGGGAGGGCCTTGGGATGAGCAGTTCTTC.

This clone was recorded only once. The chain combines TRBV6-5 with TRBJ2-7; possible D gene TRBD2, 7 bases. Trimming removed 5 bases from V and 6 bases from J, with 17 bases in between. CDR3 length: 14 residues. Germline V lookup: CDR1 MNHEY, CDR2 SVGAGI. CDR3 in amino acids: CASSPQGRGSEQYF. The CDR3 region has the DNA TGTGCCAGCAGTCCTCAGGGGAGGGGCAGCGAGCAGTACTTC.

V and J are TRBV29-1 and TRBJ2-1, with 7 bases that match TRBD2. Trimming cost V 8 bases and J 1 base; bases outside gene matches: 5. Germline CDR1 and CDR2: SQVTM and ANQGSEA. The CDR3 loop spans 13 amino acids. CDR3 sequence reads: CSLGGVSYNEQFF. Written as DNA, the CDR3 is TGCAGCCTGGGGGGGGTATCCTACAATGAGCAGTTCTTC.

The chain combines TRBV19 with TRBJ2-7, with D maybe TRBD1 (6 bases). This CDR3 has 16 amino acids. The V gene's germline CDR1 is LNHDA and CDR2 SQIVND (reference sequence). Trimming took 4 bases from V and 3 from J, leaving 19 bases between them. This CDR3 is CASSTKTGFSFYEQYF. Here the CDR3 DNA reads TGTGCCAGTAGTACCAAGACAGGCTTTTCATTCTACGAGCAGTACTTC.

The chain uses TRBV2 and TRBJ1-1, with D uncertain. With 3 bases removed from V and 4 bases from J, the gap between germline ends came to 21 bases. Germline V CDR1 and CDR2: SNHLY, FYNNEI. The CDR3 runs 17 residues. CDR3 bases: TGTGCCAGCAGTGAGTGGCCCCATAAAAAGTCGGGCACTGAAGCTTTCTTT. The encoded protein is CASSEWPHKKSGTEAFF.

The gene calls are TRBV12-1 and TRBJ1-5; the DNA was not compared with TRBD1, the D call given in the table. TRBV12-1 is tagged as a pseudogene. This CDR3 has 16 amino acids. The CDR3 is CASSSNRAESNQPQHF. The CDR3 region has the DNA TGTGCCAGCAGCTCAAACAGGGCGGAAAGCAATCAGCCCCAGCATTTT.

This clone was counted a single time. This chain uses TRBV25-1 with TRBJ2-1, with D tentatively TRBD1 (6 bases). Trimming removed 1 base at V and 4 bases at J, with 11 bases between. CDR3 size: 15 residues. CDR1 and CDR2 (germline): MGHDK, SYGVNS. Here the CDR3 reads CASSEWAGVYNEQFF. Here the CDR3 DNA reads TGTGCCAGCAGTGAATGGGCAGGGGTTTACAATGAGCAGTTCTTC. The variable domain in full, completed from reference TRBV25-1 and TRBJ2-1, reads EADIYQTPRYLVIGTGKKITLECSQTMGHDKMYWYQQDPGMELHLIHYSYGVNSTEKGDLSSESTVSRIRTEHFPLTLESARPSHTSQYLCASSEWAGVYNEQFFGPGTRLTVL.

This clone has only one observation. One end of the junction is discordant with germline, which a read error may explain. The chain recombines TRBV6-1 with TRBJ2-7; 7 nucleotides align to TRBD1. The CDR3 totals 14 residues. Germline lookup yields CDR1 MNHNS and CDR2 SASEGT. This chain's CDR3 is CASREGQATYEQYF. The DNA of the CDR3 is TGTGCCAGCAGGGAAGGACAGGCTACCTACGAGCAGTACTTC.

This sequence joins TRBV18 and TRBJ2-2; D is unclear. The V end lost 4 bases, the J end lost 2 bases, and 11 bases lay between the germline ends. Germline V gives CDR1 KGHSH, CDR2 LQKENI. This CDR3 comprises 15 residues. For the CDR3, the DNA is TGTGCCAGCTCACTACTACGGAGTAACACCGGGGAGCTGTTTTTT. Translation: CASSLLRSNTGELFF. Drawing the rest from reference TRBV18 and TRBJ2-2, the complete variable domain is NAGVMQNPRHLVRRRGQEARLRCSPMKGHSHVYWYRQLPEEGLKFMVYLQKENIIDESGMPKERFSAEFPKEGPSILRIQQVVRGDSAAYFCASSLLRSNTGELFFGEGSRLTVL.

The chain has TRBV25-1 and TRBJ1-3, with D maybe TRBD1 (5 bases). Deletions cut 3 bases from V and 4 bases from J, with 13 bases between. CDR1 is MGHDK and CDR2 is SYGVNS in the germline V gene. This CDR3 is 15 amino acids long. CDR3 DNA: TGTGCCAGCAGTGACGGGGGGAGGCCGGGAAACACCATATATTTT. Its translation is CASSDGGRPGNTIYF.

V gene TRBV6-5 combines with J gene TRBJ2-7; 9 positions agree with TRBD1. With V trimmed by 6 bases and J by 2 bases, 8 bases remained unmatched. The CDR3 has 15 amino acids. Germline values: CDR1 MNHEY, CDR2 SVGAGI. CDR3 coding DNA: TGTGCCAGCAGCCCGGACAGGGGACCCACCTACGAGCAGTACTTC. It specifies CASSPDRGPTYEQYF.

This rearrangement joins TRBV19 to TRBJ1-2; the D gene is possibly TRBD1 (5 bases). The germline CDR1 and CDR2 sequences are LNHDA and SQIVND (reference sequence). The ends were cut back, 3 bases at V and 3 bases at J, with 11 bases in the middle. The CDR3 is made up of 14 amino acids. Written as DNA, the CDR3 is TGTGCCAGTAGTATCGGCAGGGCTTACTATGGCTACACCTTC. Protein product: CASSIGRAYYGYTF. Looking up the rest from reference TRBV19 and TRBJ1-2 gives the full variable domain: DGGITQSPKYLFRKEGQNVTLSCEQNLNHDAMYWYRQDPGQGLRLIYYSQIVNDFQKGDIAEGYSVSREKKESFPLTVTSAQKNPTAFYLCASSIGRAYYGYTFGSGTRLTVV.

CDR3: CVTAIQLSNTEAFF. DNA for the CDR3: TGTGTCACTGCGATACAGCTATCGAACACTGAAGCTTTCTTT. This chain links TRBV5-4 with TRBJ1-1; D is ambiguous. CDR1 and CDR2 from the germline V gene are SGHNT and YYREEE (reference sequence). This CDR3 region has 14 residues.

This chain links TRBV5-6 with TRBJ2-1; 14 bases map to TRBD2. CDR3 length equals 17 residues. Germline assignment: CDR1 SGHDT and CDR2 YYEEEE. Trimming removed 4 bases from V and 4 bases from J; junction bases left unmatched: 7. The CDR3 DNA follows: TGTGCCAGCAGCCAACGGACTAGCGGGAGGACGTACAATGAGCAGTTCTTC. Its translation: CASSQRTSGRTYNEQFF.